Presented here are 27 T cell receptor beta chains from one specimen sequenced in a study of shared clonotypes between healthy human individuals. TCRdb keeps only in-frame clones here, not all; method: immunoSEQ multiplex PCR. This table holds roughly 500,000 clones, 75% to 85% found once. Specimen: PBMCs. The receptors shown here come from a woman between 40 and 50 years old in good health. Some clones in this sample may be carry-over from other donors' samples.

This chain links TRBV5-1 with TRBJ2-7; D is unresolved. The CDR3 is 12 amino acids. From germline, CDR1 is SGHRS and CDR2 YFSETQ. V lost 4 bases and J 6 bases, leaving 11 bases between the germline ends. Here the CDR3 reads CASSIVGGEQYF. In DNA form, the CDR3 reads TGCGCCAGCAGCATCGTTGGTGGCGAGCAGTACTTC.

This clone was detected once. V is TRBV4-1 and J is TRBJ2-7; TRBD2 is a possible D gene (5 bases). V was pared by 2 bases and J by 0 bases, with 14 bases between. This CDR3 region has 16 residues. Germline values: CDR1 MGHRA, CDR2 YSYEKL. The CDR3 region is CASSQPPRGSSYEQYF. CDR3 sequence (DNA): TGCGCCAGCAGCCAACCGCCCCGTGGGAGCTCCTACGAGCAGTACTTC.

Note on this clone: The junction departs from germline at one end; a sequencing error may be responsible. J is TRBJ1-2 and V is TRBV10-3, with 7 bases that match TRBD1. The germline V gene encodes CDR1 ENHRY and CDR2 SYGVKD. The CDR3 spans 13 residues. For the CDR3, the DNA is TGTGCCATCAGTGCCTTGGCAGGGGGGAAAAGATTCTTC. This gives the protein CAISALAGGKRFF.

V and J are TRBV6-6 and TRBJ2-1, with a possible D match to TRBD2 (6 bases). Germline V gene data show CDR1 as MNHNY and CDR2 as SVGAGI (reference sequence). V was shortened by 0 bases and J by 7 bases, with 16 bases between the two germline ends. The CDR3 totals 16 residues. In DNA form, the CDR3 reads TGTGCCAGCAGTTACTCCCGGGACTCCCGTTATAATGAGCAGTTCTTC. Translated: CASSYSRDSRYNEQFF.

Many counts were recorded for this clone. Within the sample, other DNA sequences also encode this same CDR3. The chain joins TRBV18 to TRBJ2-5; D not resolved. The CDR3 spans 14 residues. V was pared by 3 bases and J by 0 bases, with 8 bases between. Germline lookup yields CDR1 KGHSH and CDR2 LQKENI. CDR3 region: CASSPSAYQETQYF. The CDR3 region has the DNA TGTGCCAGCTCACCCAGCGCGTACCAAGAGACCCAGTACTTC. The variable domain in full, completed from reference TRBV18 and TRBJ2-5, reads NAGVMQNPRHLVRRRGQEARLRCSPMKGHSHVYWYRQLPEEGLKFMVYLQKENIIDESGMPKERFSAEFPKEGPSILRIQQVVRGDSAAYFCASSPSAYQETQYFGPGTRLLVL.

V is TRBV6-6 and J is TRBJ2-3; 9 bases map to TRBD2. V trimming: 6 bases; J trimming: 2 bases; junction bases outside the gene matches: 9. Germline CDR1 reads MNHNY; CDR2 reads SVGAGI (reference sequence). The CDR3 runs 16 residues. In DNA form, the CDR3 reads TGTGCCAGCAGCCCCCCAGGCGGGAGGGCCACAGATACGCAGTATTTT. It specifies CASSPPGGRATDTQYF.

Notes on this clone: This sample includes further DNA sequences coding for the same CDR3. This chain connects TRBV5-6 to TRBJ2-1; D unclear. The V gene lost 0 bases and the J gene lost 8 bases, with 3 bases spanning the gap. CDR3 size: 11 residues. Germline V gene sequence: CDR1 SGHDT, CDR2 YYEEEE. CDR3 DNA sequence: TGTGCCAGCAGCTTGGGCTATGAGCAGTTCTTC. Its translation: CASSLGYEQFF.

The chain uses TRBV10-3 and TRBJ1-1, with 7 bases aligning to TRBD1. Germline CDR1 ENHRY, CDR2 SYGVKD. There are 14 residues in the CDR3. The V gene end was trimmed by 0 bases and the J gene end by 8 bases; junction bases not matched to a gene: 6. CDR3 in amino acids: CAISESSQGGEAFF. The CDR3, as DNA: TGTGCCATCAGTGAGTCGAGTCAGGGGGGGGAAGCTTTCTTT.

The J gene is TRBJ2-7, the V gene TRBV14; 11 positions agree with TRBD1. Per germline, CDR1 SGHDN and CDR2 FVKESK. The CDR3 loop spans 16 amino acids. J gave up 5 bases and V 0 bases, and 6 bases lay outside the gene matches. CDR3 in DNA: TGTGCCAGCAGCCAAGATATTTGGACAGGGGGCGACGAGCAGTACTTC. Amino acids: CASSQDIWTGGDEQYF.

The table lists this clone with a count of one. The gene calls are TRBV4-2 and TRBJ1-5; 7 bases are shared with TRBD1. Germline V gene lookup returns CDR1 LGHNA and CDR2 YNFKEQ. The CDR3 covers 15 residues. V lost 0 bases, J lost 9 bases, and 8 bases stayed unmatched. The CDR3 sequence: CASSQDVAGGRPQHF. CDR3 nucleotides: TGTGCCAGCAGCCAAGATGTGGCAGGGGGTAGGCCCCAGCATTTT.

The chain has TRBV29-1 and TRBJ1-1; perhaps TRBD1 as D (5 bases). Between the trimmed V and J ends, which lost 7 bases and 1 base, there was a span of 13 bases. This CDR3 comprises 13 residues. Germline V gives CDR1 SQVTM, CDR2 ANQGSEA. Here the CDR3 reads CSGSGTANTEAFF. The CDR3 DNA follows: TGCAGCGGCTCCGGGACCGCGAACACTGAAGCTTTCTTT.

The rearrangement uses TRBV27 and TRBJ2-5, with 7 positions matching TRBD2. The J call may be wrong; the DNA end is better matched by TRBJ2-7. Germline values: CDR1 MNHEY, CDR2 SMNVEV (reference sequence). The CDR3 has 13 residues. The CDR3 DNA is TGTGCCAGCGGGAGGGGTCCCGCCTACGAGCAGTACTTC. Protein sequence: CASGRGPAYEQYF.

The gene calls are TRBV7-9 and TRBJ2-3; perhaps TRBD2 as D (5 bases). The V end lost 1 base, the J end lost 2 bases, and 13 bases lay between the germline ends. The CDR3 covers 16 residues. CDR1 and CDR2 from the germline V gene are SEHNR and FQNEAQ (reference sequence). This CDR3 is CASSLDPSSVTDTQYF. The CDR3 nucleotides read TGTGCCAGCAGCTTAGACCCGAGTAGCGTCACAGATACGCAGTATTTT.

The rearrangement links TRBV10-2 to TRBJ1-1; a possible D gene is TRBD1 (5 bases). Germline V gene lookup returns CDR1 WSHSY and CDR2 SAAADI. Trimming removed 3 bases at V and 0 bases at J, with 11 bases between. The CDR3 consists of 15 residues. The CDR3 sequence is CASSDDSSLNTEAFF. DNA of the CDR3: TGCGCCAGCAGTGACGACAGTTCTCTGAACACTGAAGCTTTCTTT.

The chain carries TRBV6-1 and TRBJ1-4; no clear D. The CDR3 covers 14 residues. Germline V gives CDR1 MNHNS, CDR2 SASEGT. Deletions cut 2 bases from V and 3 bases from J, with 7 bases between. The CDR3 bases are TGTGCCAGCAGTGAACAGGTGGCTAATGAAAAACTGTTTTTT. Translating it yields CASSEQVANEKLFF.

The chain recombines TRBV28 with TRBJ2-1, with 10 bases matching TRBD2. There are 15 residues in the CDR3. CDR1 is MDHEN, CDR2 SYDVKM, per germline. Trimming took 5 bases from V and 4 from J; bases not matched to a gene: 5. The CDR3 DNA reads as TGTGCCAGCAGTGCCTTAGCGGGAGGTTACAATGAGCAGTTCTTC. It specifies CASSALAGGYNEQFF.

This clone has just one count. This chain connects TRBV28 to TRBJ2-5; 13 bases are shared with TRBD2. V gave up 11 bases and J gave up 2 bases; unmatched junction bases: 8. The CDR3 length is 15 residues. Germline V gives CDR1 MDHEN, CDR2 SYDVKM. The CDR3 protein is CAAGGTSGNQETQYF. DNA for the CDR3: TGTGCCGCCGGCGGGACTAGCGGGAATCAAGAGACCCAGTACTTC.

V gene TRBV18 combines with J gene TRBJ1-2, with a possible D match to TRBD1 (5 bases). The CDR3 consists of 14 residues. V was shortened by 2 bases and J by 5 bases, with 12 bases between the two germline ends. CDR1 is KGHSH and CDR2 is LQKENI in the germline V gene. The CDR3 is CASSPGTDNYGYTF. For the CDR3, the DNA is TGTGCCAGCTCACCAGGGACGGATAATTATGGCTACACCTTC.

The rearrangement links TRBV6-1 to TRBJ2-7, with D possibly TRBD1 on 5 matching bases. The CDR3 has 15 residues. CDR1 is MNHNS and CDR2 is SASEGT in the germline V gene. Trimming shortened V by 1 base and J by 4 bases, and 14 bases separated the two germline ends. For the CDR3, the DNA is TGTGCCAGCAGTGAAGAAGGGGCGCGCAGGTACGAGCAGTACTTC. Its protein is CASSEEGARRYEQYF.

As to this clone: This likely traces to a read error, being one base from a far larger clone. V usage is TRBV28 and J usage is TRBJ1-2; the D gene is possibly TRBD1 (6 bases). This CDR3 contains 13 residues. Germline loops: CDR1 MDHEN, CDR2 SYDVKM. V was pared by 11 bases and J by 3 bases, with 16 bases between. The CDR3 region has the DNA TGTGCCGGCAACGAGGGGGGTTACTATGGCTACACCTTC. This translates into CAGNEGGYYGYTF.

The V and J genes are TRBV5-4 and TRBJ2-5, with TRBD1 matching 8 bases. Germline CDR1 is SGHNT and CDR2 is YYREEE (reference sequence). The ends lost 3 bases at V and 5 bases at J; junction bases unmatched: 12. The CDR3 has 16 residues. In DNA, the CDR3 is TGTGCCAGCAGCTCCAGAAGCGACAGGGGTCGGGAGACCCAGTACTTC. This sequence encodes CASSSRSDRGRETQYF.

V and J are TRBV6-1 and TRBJ1-5, with D possibly being TRBD1 (5 bases). Trimming left V 6 bases short and J 2 bases short, with 17 bases between. CDR1 and CDR2 from the germline V gene are MNHNS and SASEGT. There are 16 residues in the CDR3. DNA for the CDR3: TGTGCCAGCAGCGAACGGGGGGATTGGGGCAATCAGCCCCAGCATTTT. Its protein is CASSERGDWGNQPQHF.

V usage is TRBV19 and J usage is TRBJ2-3; 7 positions agree with TRBD1. There are 17 residues in the CDR3. Germline trimming cut 1 base from V and 1 base from J; bases unmatched to any gene: 8. Germline V CDR1 and CDR2: LNHDA, SQIVND (reference sequence). The CDR3 coding sequence is TGTGCCAGTAGTATAGCCACCGGGACAGCTCGCACAGATACGCAGTATTTT. Translating it yields CASSIATGTARTDTQYF.

Remarks on this clone: The same CDR3 can be traced to other DNA sequences in this sample. This rearrangement joins TRBV5-1 to TRBJ1-2, with D possibly TRBD1 on 5 matching bases. CDR3 size: 14 residues. V gave up 4 bases and J gave up 0 bases, with 10 bases separating them. Germline V gene sequence: CDR1 SGHRS, CDR2 YFSETQ. This chain's CDR3 is CASSTQGANYGYTF. CDR3 in DNA: TGCGCCAGCAGCACCCAGGGAGCTAACTATGGCTACACCTTC.

The chain combines TRBV10-1 with TRBJ2-5; possibly TRBD1 for D (6 bases). Germline CDR1 WNHNN, CDR2 SYGVQD (reference sequence). CDR3 length: 14 residues. V was trimmed by 7 bases and J by 5 bases, leaving 17 bases between them. The CDR3 sequence is CASIPHRAGETQYF. The CDR3 bases are TGCGCCAGCATTCCCCACAGGGCCGGGGAGACCCAGTACTTC.

The chain combines TRBV7-3 with TRBJ2-1, with 8 bases matching TRBD2. CDR1 and CDR2 (germline): SGHTA, FQGTGA. The CDR3 length is 14 residues. V shed 1 base, J shed 10 bases, and the junction held 6 bases outside the gene matches. The CDR3 protein is CASSLNPGLDEQFF. CDR3 DNA sequence: TGTGCCAGCAGCTTAAACCCGGGACTAGACGAGCAGTTCTTC.

The J gene is TRBJ2-3, the V gene TRBV2, with 7 nucleotides matching TRBD1. Per germline, CDR1 SNHLY and CDR2 FYNNEI. The CDR3 is made up of 15 amino acids. V lost 3 bases and J lost 4; bases outside the gene matches: 7. This chain's CDR3 is CASSERQGIADTQYF. As DNA, the CDR3 is TGTGCCAGCAGTGAGAGACAGGGAATTGCAGATACGCAGTATTTT. Complete variable domain (other parts from reference TRBV2 and TRBJ2-3): EPEVTQTPSHQVTQMGQEVILRCVPISNHLYFYWYRQILGQKVEFLVSFYNNEISEKSEIFDDQFSVERPDGSNFTLKIRSTKLEDSAMYFCASSERQGIADTQYFGPGTRLTVL.